This entry describes one T cell receptor (beta chain). Its antigen remains unknown. This specimen belongs to a study of shared clonotypes between healthy human individuals. Study results and limitations: Since donors were few, the genetic and exposure-history diversity represented was limited. Relative to their counterparts shared across all four donors, non-shared clonotypes exhibited diminished generation probabilities.

Original processing methods: Filtering differed since immunoSEQ provided only junctions, with no quality scores. The assay was immunoSEQ multiplex PCR, and TCRdb's table has in-frame clones only and misses some. The V and J calls and clone size come from that table; D and trimming were worked out from the DNA. The sample shows about 2.1 million clones, about 93% of them seen only once. In the naive CD8 group, cells lacked CD45RO and were positively selected for CCR7, so terminally differentiated effector memory CD45RA+ cells were left out. The V end lost 1 base, the J end lost 8 bases, and 21 bases lay between the germline ends. CDR3 size: 17 residues. Germline CDR1 and CDR2: LGHNA and YSLEER.

The sample comprised naive CD8+ T cells from PBMCs. The source is a man younger than 35 in good health. Some clones in this sample may be carry-over from other donors' samples. This sequence joins TRBV4-3 and TRBJ2-1, with D possibly TRBD2 on 6 matching bases. The CDR3 sequence is CASSQGLSGVPPDEQFF. The DNA of the CDR3 is TGCGCCAGCAGCCAAGGTTTGTCGGGAGTCCCTCCCGATGAGCAGTTCTTC.